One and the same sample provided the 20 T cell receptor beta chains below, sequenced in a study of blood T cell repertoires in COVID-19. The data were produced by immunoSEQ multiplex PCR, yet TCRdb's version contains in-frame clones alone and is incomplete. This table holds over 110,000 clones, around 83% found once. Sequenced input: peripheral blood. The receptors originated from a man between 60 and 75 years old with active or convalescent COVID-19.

CDR3 amino acids: CASSKNGAGYHGYTF. The CDR3 DNA reads TGTGCCAGCAGCAAAAATGGGGCAGGGTATCATGGCTACACCTTC. The gene calls are TRBV21-1 and TRBJ1-2; TRBD1 was called by the table and not checked on the DNA. TRBV21-1 is termed a pseudogene. The CDR3 length is 15 residues.

CDR3 in amino acids: CASSPSAGTGNTIYF. The CDR3 coding sequence is TGTGCCAGCTCACCATCGGCAGGGACTGGAAACACCATATATTTT. The chain joins TRBV18 to TRBJ1-3; D perhaps matches TRBD1 (5 bases). CDR1 is KGHSH, CDR2 LQKENI, per germline. This CDR3 has 15 residues. V was shortened by 2 bases and J by 2 bases, with 10 bases between the two germline ends.

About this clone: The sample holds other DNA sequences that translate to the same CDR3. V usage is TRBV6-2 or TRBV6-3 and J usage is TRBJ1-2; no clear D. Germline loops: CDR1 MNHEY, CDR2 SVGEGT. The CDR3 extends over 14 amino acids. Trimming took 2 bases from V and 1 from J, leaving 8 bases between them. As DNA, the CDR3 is TGTGCCAGCAGTTACGGGCAGAATAACTATGGCTACACCTTC. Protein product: CASSYGQNNYGYTF.

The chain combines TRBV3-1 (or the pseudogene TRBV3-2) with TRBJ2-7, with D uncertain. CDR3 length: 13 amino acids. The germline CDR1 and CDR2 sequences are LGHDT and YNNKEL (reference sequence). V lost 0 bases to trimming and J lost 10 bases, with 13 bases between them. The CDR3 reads CASSQDGRNRQYF. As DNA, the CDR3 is TGTGCCAGCAGCCAAGATGGGCGAAACAGACAGTACTTC.

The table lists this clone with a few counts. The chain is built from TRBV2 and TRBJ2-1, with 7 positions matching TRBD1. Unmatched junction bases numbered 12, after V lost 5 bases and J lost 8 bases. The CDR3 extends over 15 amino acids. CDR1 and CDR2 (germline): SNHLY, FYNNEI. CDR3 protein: CASSPRVVTGDEQFF. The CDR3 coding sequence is TGTGCCAGCAGTCCCAGGGTGGTAACAGGGGATGAGCAGTTCTTC. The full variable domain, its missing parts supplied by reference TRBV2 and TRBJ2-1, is EPEVTQTPSHQVTQMGQEVILRCVPISNHLYFYWYRQILGQKVEFLVSFYNNEISEKSEIFDDQFSVERPDGSNFTLKIRSTKLEDSAMYFCASSPRVVTGDEQFFGPGTRLTVL.

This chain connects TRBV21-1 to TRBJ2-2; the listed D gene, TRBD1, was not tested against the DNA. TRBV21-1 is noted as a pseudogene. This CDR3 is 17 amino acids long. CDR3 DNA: TGTGCCAGCAGCAACTTGCCAAACAGGGGGCACGCCGGGGAGCTGTTTTTT. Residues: CASSNLPNRGHAGELFF.

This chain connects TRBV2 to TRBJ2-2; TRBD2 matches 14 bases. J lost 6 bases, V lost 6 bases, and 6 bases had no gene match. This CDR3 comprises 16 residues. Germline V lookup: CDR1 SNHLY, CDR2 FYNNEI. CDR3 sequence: CASRTGLAGVAGELFF. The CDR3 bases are TGTGCCAGCAGGACGGGACTAGCGGGAGTGGCCGGGGAGCTGTTTTTT.

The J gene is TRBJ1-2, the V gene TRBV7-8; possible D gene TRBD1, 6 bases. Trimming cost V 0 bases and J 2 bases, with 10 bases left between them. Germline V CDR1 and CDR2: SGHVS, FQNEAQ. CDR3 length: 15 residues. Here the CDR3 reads CASSLALGANYGYTF. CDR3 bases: TGTGCCAGCAGCTTAGCCCTGGGGGCGAACTATGGCTACACCTTC.

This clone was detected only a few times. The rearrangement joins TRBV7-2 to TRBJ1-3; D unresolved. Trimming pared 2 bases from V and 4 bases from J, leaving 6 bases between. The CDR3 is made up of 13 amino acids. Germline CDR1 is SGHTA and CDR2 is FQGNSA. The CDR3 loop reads CASSLLRGNTIYF. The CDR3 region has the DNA TGTGCCAGCAGCTTACTCCGGGGAAACACCATATATTTT.

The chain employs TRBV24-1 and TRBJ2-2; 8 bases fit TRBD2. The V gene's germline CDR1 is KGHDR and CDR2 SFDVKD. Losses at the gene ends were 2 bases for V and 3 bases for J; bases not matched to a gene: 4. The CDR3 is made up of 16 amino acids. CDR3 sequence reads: CATSDYGRADTGELFF. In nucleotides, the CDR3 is TGTGCCACCAGTGATTACGGGAGGGCCGACACCGGGGAGCTGTTTTTT.

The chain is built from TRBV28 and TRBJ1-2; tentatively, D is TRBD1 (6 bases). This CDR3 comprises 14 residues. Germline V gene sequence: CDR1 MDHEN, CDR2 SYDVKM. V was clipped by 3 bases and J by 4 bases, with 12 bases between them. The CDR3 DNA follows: TGTGCCAGCAGTTTGTCGGGACAAGTCTATGGCTACACCTTC. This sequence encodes CASSLSGQVYGYTF.

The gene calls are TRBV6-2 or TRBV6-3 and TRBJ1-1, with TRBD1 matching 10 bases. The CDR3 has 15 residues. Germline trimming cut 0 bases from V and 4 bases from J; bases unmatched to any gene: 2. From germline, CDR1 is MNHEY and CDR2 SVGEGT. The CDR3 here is CASSYSDRGITEAFF. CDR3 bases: TGTGCCAGCAGTTACTCGGACAGGGGGATCACTGAAGCTTTCTTT.

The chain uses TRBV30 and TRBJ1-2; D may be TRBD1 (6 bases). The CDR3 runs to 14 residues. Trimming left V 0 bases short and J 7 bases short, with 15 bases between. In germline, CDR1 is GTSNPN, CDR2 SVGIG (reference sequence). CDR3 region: CAWSVLGRGSGYTF. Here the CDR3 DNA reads TGTGCCTGGAGTGTACTGGGCAGGGGAAGTGGCTACACCTTC.

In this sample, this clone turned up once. DNA of the CDR3: TGCGCCAGCAGCCATCCCACGGCGGGGAACTATGGCTACACCTTC. It encodes CASSHPTAGNYGYTF. This rearrangement joins TRBV4-1 to TRBJ1-2; no clear D gene. V shed 3 bases and J shed 2 bases, with 13 bases lying between them. The CDR3 runs to 15 residues. Germline V CDR1 and CDR2: MGHRA, YSYEKL.

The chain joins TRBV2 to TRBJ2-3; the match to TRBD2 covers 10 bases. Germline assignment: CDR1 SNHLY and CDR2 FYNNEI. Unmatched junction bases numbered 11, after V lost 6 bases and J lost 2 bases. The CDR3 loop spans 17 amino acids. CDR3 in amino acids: CASSKGTSGDFTDTQYF. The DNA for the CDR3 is TGTGCCAGCAGCAAAGGAACTAGCGGGGATTTCACAGATACGCAGTATTTT.

CDR3 in DNA: TGTGCCAGCAGCCCATGGACTAGCGGATACAATGAGCAGTTCTTC. Its protein product is CASSPWTSGYNEQFF. The chain links TRBV9 to TRBJ2-1, with TRBD2 identical over 10 bases. Per the germline V gene, CDR1 is SGDLS and CDR2 is YYNGEE. CDR3 size: 15 residues. J lost 4 bases, V lost 4 bases, and 5 bases had no gene match.

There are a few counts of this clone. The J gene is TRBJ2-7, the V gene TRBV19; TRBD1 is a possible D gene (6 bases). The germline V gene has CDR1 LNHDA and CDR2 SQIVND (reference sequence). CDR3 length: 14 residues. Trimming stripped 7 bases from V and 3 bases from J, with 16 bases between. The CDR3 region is CASTPTTGSYEQYF. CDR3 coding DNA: TGTGCCAGTACCCCCACAACAGGGAGCTACGAGCAGTACTTC.

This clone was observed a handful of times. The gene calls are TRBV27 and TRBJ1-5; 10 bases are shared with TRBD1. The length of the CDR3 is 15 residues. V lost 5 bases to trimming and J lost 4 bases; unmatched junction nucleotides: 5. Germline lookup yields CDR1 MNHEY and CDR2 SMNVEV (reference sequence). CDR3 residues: CASSPVDRGNQPQHF. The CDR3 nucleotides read TGTGCCAGCAGTCCCGTGGACAGGGGGAATCAGCCCCAGCATTTT.

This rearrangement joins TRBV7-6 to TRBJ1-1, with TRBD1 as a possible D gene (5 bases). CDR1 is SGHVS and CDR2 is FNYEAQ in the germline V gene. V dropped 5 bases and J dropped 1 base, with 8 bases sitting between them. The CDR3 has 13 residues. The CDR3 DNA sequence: TGTGCCAGCAGCACCCAGGGGAACACTGAAGCTTTCTTT. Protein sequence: CASSTQGNTEAFF.

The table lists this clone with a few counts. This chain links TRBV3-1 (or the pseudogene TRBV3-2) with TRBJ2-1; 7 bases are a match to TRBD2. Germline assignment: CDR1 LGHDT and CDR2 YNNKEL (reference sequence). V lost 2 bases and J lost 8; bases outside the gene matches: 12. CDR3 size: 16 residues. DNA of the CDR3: TGTGCCAGCAGCCAATGGTCGGCTAGCGGTGTCCATGAGCAGTTCTTC. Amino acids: CASSQWSASGVHEQFF.